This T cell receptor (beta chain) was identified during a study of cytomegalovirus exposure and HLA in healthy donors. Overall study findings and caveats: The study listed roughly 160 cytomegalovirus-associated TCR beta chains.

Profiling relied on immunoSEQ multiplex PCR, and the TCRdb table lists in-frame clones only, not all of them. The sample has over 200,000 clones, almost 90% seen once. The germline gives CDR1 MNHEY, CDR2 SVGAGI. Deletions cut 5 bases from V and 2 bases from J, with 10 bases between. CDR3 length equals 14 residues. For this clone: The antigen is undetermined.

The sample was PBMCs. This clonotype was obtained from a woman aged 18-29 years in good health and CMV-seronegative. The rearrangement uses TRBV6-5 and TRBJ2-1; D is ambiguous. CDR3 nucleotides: TGTGCCAGCAGTCAGACTCGCACCTACAATGAGCAGTTCTTC. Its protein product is CASSQTRTYNEQFF.